A selection of T cell receptor beta chains follows, all from one sample in a study of CD8+ T cells in alopecia areata. Only in-frame clones appear in the TCRdb table, and some are missing; sequencing was by immunoSEQ multiplex PCR. Of 150,000 to 200,000 clones listed, about three fifths are singletons. This specimen was CD4+ T cells sorted from blood, taken at week 24, from a patient treated with tofacitinib. The receptors stem from a human donor with alopecia areata. The CDR3 runs from the conserved cysteine through the conserved F or W. The D gene is left open where the match is weak. Clone size appears in some rows only: once, few, many, or a class for an expanded clone.

j_gene | v_gene | abundance | d_gene | CDR3nt | CDR3aa
TRBJ1-5 | TRBV7-8 | . | TRBD1 | TGTGCCAGCAGCTTGGACAGGGGGAAACAGCCCCAGCATTTT | CASSLDRGKQPQHF
TRBJ1-6 | TRBV5-1 | . | . | TGCGCCAGCAGCTTGAGTACAGGGATGGGTTCACCCCTCCACTTT | CASSLSTGMGSPLHF
TRBJ1-6 | TRBV5-6 | once | . | TGTGCCAGCAGCTTGGACAGGCCTGGGGATTCACCCCTCCACTTT | CASSLDRPGDSPLHF
TRBJ2-4 | TRBV29-1 | . | . | TGCAGCGTTGAGGGCCTAGCCAAAAACATTCAGTACTTC | CSVEGLAKNIQYF
TRBJ1-5 | TRBV6-1 | . | . | TGTGCCAGCAGTAAACAGGGAGGGGGTCAGCCCCAGCATTTT | CASSKQGGGQPQHF
TRBJ2-4 | TRBV20-1 | . | . | TGCAGTGCGAAGGGGGACATTCAGTACTTC | CSAKGDIQYF
TRBJ1-6 | TRBV30 | once | . | TGTGCCTGGAAATCCGGGCTCTTCGGTTCACCCCTCCACTTT | CAWKSGLFGSPLHF
TRBJ2-2 | TRBV29-1 | . | . | TGCAGCGTCACCCCCAGGGGGACTAGATCGGACACCGGGGAGCTGTTTTTT | CSVTPRGTRSDTGELFF
TRBJ2-7 | TRBV25-1 | . | TRBD1 | TGTGCCAGCAGTGACGACAGGGGGGACTACGAGCAGTACTTC | CASSDDRGDYEQYF
TRBJ2-3 | TRBV11-2 | . | TRBD2 | TGTGCCAGCAGCTCGGGGGGGCCCGGAGATACGCAGTATTTT | CASSSGGPGDTQYF
TRBJ2-3 | TRBV7-8 | few | . | TGTGCCAGCAGCTCGGTGGAGGGGGATACGCAGTATTTT | CASSSVEGDTQYF
TRBJ2-7 | TRBV7-2 | . | TRBD2 | TGTGCCAGCAGCTCGGGACTAGCGGGGGTAATGAGGGAGCAGTACTTC | CASSSGLAGVMREQYF
TRBJ1-1 | TRBV10-3 | few | . | TGTGCCATCAAAGGGACGGTGAACACTGAAGCTTTCTTT | CAIKGTVNTEAFF
TRBJ2-3 | TRBV29-1 | . | TRBD2 | TGCAGCGCCGGGGGGGGTAGCACAGATACGCAGTATTTT | CSAGGGSTDTQYF
TRBJ2-1 | TRBV6-5 | . | TRBD1 | TGTGCCAGCTCCGAGGGACAGTACTACAATGAGCAGTTCTTC | CASSEGQYYNEQFF
TRBJ1-5 | TRBV27 | . | . | TGTGCCAGCAGTTTCGTAGGGAATCAGCCCCAGCATTTT | CASSFVGNQPQHF
TRBJ1-1 | TRBV30 | few | TRBD1 | TGTGCCTGGAGTGTACTAGGGACAGGGGTGAACACTGAAGCTTTCTTT | CAWSVLGTGVNTEAFF
TRBJ1-6 | TRBV5-1 | . | TRBD1 | TGCGCCAGCAGCTTGGGACAGGGGGCGCTCGGTAATTCACCCCTCCACTTT | CASSLGQGALGNSPLHF
TRBJ2-5 | TRBV10-2 | . | TRBD1 | TGCGCCAGCAGTGAGTCCGGGACAGGGGAAGAGACCCAGTACTTC | CASSESGTGEETQYF
TRBJ1-5 | TRBV11-2 | . | . | TGTGCCAGCAGCTTAACAGCTAATCAGCCCCAGCATTTT | CASSLTANQPQHF
TRBJ1-5 | TRBV6-1 | . | . | TGTGCCAGCAGTGAATCGTGGGGCCAGCCCCAGCATTTT | CASSESWGQPQHF
TRBJ1-1 | TRBV29-1 | . | TRBD1 | TGCAGCGTTGGTCGGGGACAGGGTAGCGAGAACACTGAAGCTTTCTTT | CSVGRGQGSENTEAFF
TRBJ1-2 | TRBV5-6 | . | . | TGTGCCAGCAGCCGCCGGGACAACAATTATAAAAACTATGGCTACACCTTC | CASSRRDNNYKNYGYTF
TRBJ2-1 | TRBV9 | . | . | TGTGCCAGCACCCGCGAGCCCGCCTACAATGAGCAGTTCTTC | CASTREPAYNEQFF
TRBJ1-1 | TRBV29-1 | . | . | TGCAGCGTTTCGGACCCGAACACTGAAGCTTTCTTT | CSVSDPNTEAFF
TRBJ2-5 | TRBV18 | . | . | TGTGCCAGCTCCCCCTTGGCCCAGCAAGAGACCCAGTACTTC | CASSPLAQQETQYF
TRBJ2-3 | TRBV7-2 | . | . | TGTGCCAGCAGTACCAGGACAGATACGCAGTATTTT | CASSTRTDTQYF
TRBJ2-5 | TRBV30 | . | TRBD2 | TGTGCCGGATCGGGGGGGCCCAAAGAGACCCAGTACTTC | CAGSGGPKETQYF
TRBJ2-2 | TRBV2 | few | . | TGTGCCAGCACCAAAGACGGACTTCTCGCCGGGAACACCGGGGAGCTGTTTTTT | CASTKDGLLAGNTGELFF
TRBJ1-2 | TRBV6-4 | . | . | TGTGCCAGCAAGGACGGCAACTATGGCTACACCTTC | CASKDGNYGYTF
TRBJ2-1 | TRBV9 | . | . | TGTGCCAGCAGCTCCCCCGCGGGGGTGAGGGCCAGGGGGGAGCAGTTCTTC | CASSSPAGVRARGEQFF
TRBJ1-5 | TRBV4-2 | . | TRBD1 | TGTGCCGGCAGCCAAGAACAGGGGAGCAATCAGCCCCAGCATTTT | CAGSQEQGSNQPQHF
TRBJ1-1 | TRBV27 | . | . | TGTGCCAGCAGTTTAGGACTAAGGTCGAACACTGAAGCTTTCTTT | CASSLGLRSNTEAFF
TRBJ1-6 | TRBV27 | . | . | TGTGCCAGCAGTTTATCGTGGAGTCTTGTTCGAGATTCACCCCTCCACTTT | CASSLSWSLVRDSPLHF
TRBJ2-7 | TRBV15 | . | . | TGTGCCACCAGCAGAGATAGGTACGAGCAGTACTTC | CATSRDRYEQYF
TRBJ2-3 | TRBV11-3 | . | TRBD1 | TGTGCCAGCAGCACAGCCGGGACAGGGGGCGATACGCAGTATTTT | CASSTAGTGGDTQYF
TRBJ1-5 | TRBV6-5 | . | . | TGTGCCAGCAGCCCCCTTGGGAGAACGAGTCAGCCCCAGCATTTT | CASSPLGRTSQPQHF
TRBJ1-1 | TRBV7-9 | few | . | TGTGCCAGCAGCTTGAAGGATGAGGGATTCTTT | CASSLKDEGFF
TRBJ1-1 | TRBV7-2 | . | . | TGTGCCAGCAGCTTATTGCCAGTTTTTAACACTGAAGCTTTCTTT | CASSLLPVFNTEAFF
TRBJ1-2 | TRBV29-1 | few | . | TGCAGCGCCCTGGGAGATGGCTACACCTTC | CSALGDGYTF
TRBJ2-2 | TRBV4-3 | few | TRBD1 | TGCGCCAGCAGCCAAGATTGGAACAGGGGAAACACCGGGGAGCTGTTTTTT | CASSQDWNRGNTGELFF
TRBJ2-7 | TRBV30 | . | . | TGTGCCTGGAGTACGGGGGCGCGTTACGAGCAGTACTTC | CAWSTGARYEQYF
TRBJ2-2 | TRBV7-2 | few | . | TGTGCCAGCAGCCCGAGATTCACCGGGGAGCTGTTTTTT | CASSPRFTGELFF
TRBJ2-7 | TRBV13 | . | TRBD1 | TGTGCCAGCAGCTTATCAGCAGGGGGATACGAGCAGTACTTC | CASSLSAGGYEQYF
TRBJ2-1 | TRBV30 | . | . | TGTGCCTGGACCCTGTACAATGAGCAGTTCTTC | CAWTLYNEQFF